This T cell receptor (beta chain) comes out of a study of blood T cell repertoires in COVID-19. Concerning this clone: This same CDR3 is encoded by further DNA sequences in the sample.

The CDR3 consists of 13 residues. The V end lost 1 base, the J end lost 4 bases, and 8 bases lay between the germline ends. Germline-derived CDR1 and CDR2 are LGHDT and YNNKEL (reference sequence). Only in-frame clones appear in the TCRdb table, and some are missing; sequencing was by immunoSEQ multiplex PCR. The sample has about 250,000 clones, 88% seen once. This chain links TRBV3-1 (or the pseudogene TRBV3-2) with TRBJ2-7; tentative D call: TRBD2 (6 bases). Source material: PBMCs or T cells enriched from blood (not recorded which). The source of this sequence is a woman in her forties or fifties who had recovered from COVID-19. CDR3 DNA sequence: TGTGCCAGCAGCCAAGTGGAGGGGTACGAGCAGTACTTC. Residues: CASSQVEGYEQYF.